A selection of T cell receptor beta chains follows, all from one sample in a study of breast tumors, draining lymph nodes, adjacent tissues. MiXCR, run by TCRdb on the multiplex PCR reads, gives a single entry per CDR3 protein. The data show approximately 130,000 distinct CDR3 sequences, over 20% seen once. Sequencing was done on a sample of axillary lymph node tissue. The receptors were sampled from a female donor with breast cancer. Some clones in this sample may be carry-over from other donors' samples. Both conserved end residues are part of each CDR3. The D gene is left open where the match is weak. Not every row has a clone size; where given, it reads once, few, many or a size class.

J: TRBJ1-6; D: -; V: TRBV27; size: many; CDR3: CASSLSLRVEYNSPLHF; DNA: TGTGCCAGCAGTTTATCCCTGAGGGTCGAATATAATTCACCCCTCCACTTT
J: TRBJ1-5; D: -; V: TRBV5-5; size: many; CDR3: CASSPLAGVSNQPQHF; DNA: TGTGCCAGCAGCCCCCTAGCAGGGGTTAGCAATCAGCCCCAGCATTTT
J: TRBJ2-2; D: -; V: TRBV4-1; size: many; CDR3: CASSRPSGRATGELFF; DNA: TGCGCCAGCAGCCGCCCATCCGGACGGGCCACCGGGGAGCTGTTTTTT
J: TRBJ1-2; D: TRBD1; V: TRBV27; size: -; CDR3: CASSLWGTGGYGYTF; DNA: TGTGCCAGCAGTTTATGGGGGACAGGGGGTTATGGCTACACCTTC
J: TRBJ1-5; D: -; V: TRBV28; size: -; CDR3: CASSLEWTQPQHF; DNA: TGTGCCAGCAGTTTAGAGTGGACTCAGCCCCAGCATTTT
J: TRBJ2-7; D: -; V: TRBV9; size: many; CDR3: CASSVAPSAESYEQYF; DNA: TGTGCCAGCAGCGTAGCTCCGAGTGCCGAGTCCTACGAGCAGTACTTC
J: TRBJ1-2; D: -; V: TRBV6-6; size: many; CDR3: CASSRDGGNYGYTF; DNA: TGTGCCAGCAGCCGGGACGGTGGGAACTATGGCTACACCTTC
J: TRBJ2-5; D: TRBD2; V: TRBV6-1; size: many; CDR3: CASSGAGVGETQYF; DNA: TGTGCCAGCAGTGGAGCGGGAGTGGGTGAGACCCAGTACTTC
J: TRBJ2-5; D: -; V: TRBV30; size: many; CDR3: CAWSVFGMPQETQYF; DNA: TGTGCCTGGAGTGTTTTCGGGATGCCCCAAGAGACCCAGTACTTC
J: TRBJ2-2; D: TRBD1; V: TRBV5-5; size: many; CDR3: CASSWRTGSTGELFF; DNA: TGTGCCAGCAGCTGGCGGACAGGGAGCACCGGGGAGCTGTTTTTT
J: TRBJ2-3; D: -; V: TRBV10-3; size: many; CDR3: CAIRPRVGTDTQYF; DNA: TGTGCCATCAGGCCCAGGGTCGGCACAGATACGCAGTATTTT
J: TRBJ2-2; D: -; V: TRBV12-3/TRBV12-4; size: many; CDR3: CASSLQGPSNTGELFF; DNA: TGTGCCAGCAGTTTACAGGGGCCGTCGAACACCGGGGAGCTGTTTTTT
J: TRBJ2-3; D: -; V: TRBV30; size: many; CDR3: CAWSVKGADTQYF; DNA: TGTGCCTGGAGTGTCAAGGGGGCAGATACGCAGTATTTT
J: TRBJ2-3; D: -; V: TRBV18; size: -; CDR3: CASSPGATGSYGTDTQYF; DNA: TGTGCCAGCTCACCAGGGGCTACAGGGTCCTATGGCACAGATACGCAGTATTTT
J: TRBJ1-4; D: -; V: TRBV15; size: many; CDR3: CATSRVGKYNEKLFF; DNA: TGTGCCACCAGCAGAGTAGGAAAGTATAATGAAAAACTGTTTTTT
J: TRBJ1-6; D: -; V: TRBV5-1; size: many; CDR3: CASRRLDSPLHF; DNA: TGCGCCAGCAGGCGTTTGGATTCACCCCTCCACTTT
J: TRBJ1-2; D: -; V: TRBV20-1; size: many; CDR3: CSPKDGQVAYGYTF; DNA: TGCAGCCCTAAGGATGGGCAGGTCGCCTATGGCTACACCTTC
J: TRBJ1-2; D: -; V: TRBV27; size: -; CDR3: CASSPRTALYGYTF; DNA: TGTGCCAGCAGTCCCCGGACAGCCCTCTATGGCTACACCTTC
J: TRBJ2-3; D: TRBD2; V: TRBV28; size: many; CDR3: CASTTSGRAPRDTQYF; DNA: TGTGCCAGCACCACTAGCGGGAGGGCCCCCCGAGATACGCAGTATTTT
J: TRBJ1-5; D: -; V: TRBV12-3/TRBV12-4; size: -; CDR3: CASSFGARNQPQHF; DNA: TGTGCCAGCAGTTTCGGGGCTCGCAATCAGCCCCAGCATTTT
J: TRBJ1-5; D: -; V: TRBV20-1; size: many; CDR3: CSARRGMRNYSNQPQHF; DNA: TGCAGTGCTAGACGGGGAATGCGAAATTATAGCAATCAGCCCCAGCATTTT
J: TRBJ2-2; D: -; V: TRBV5-4; size: once; CDR3: CASSRRPGTGELFF; DNA: TGTGCCAGCAGCCGCAGGCCCGGAACCGGGGAGCTGTTTTTT
J: TRBJ1-5; D: -; V: TRBV19; size: few; CDR3: CASSFLLTGDPIKGNQPQHF; DNA: TGTGCCAGTAGTTTCCTCCTGACCGGGGACCCTATCAAGGGCAATCAGCCCCAGCATTTT
J: TRBJ1-1; D: -; V: TRBV3-1; size: -; CDR3: CASSRRGANTEAFF; DNA: TGTGCCAGCAGCCGACGGGGGGCGAACACTGAAGCTTTCTTT
J: TRBJ2-1; D: TRBD2; V: TRBV29-1; size: many; CDR3: CSVRSGTSGRAGQFF; DNA: TGCAGCGTACGCTCCGGGACTAGCGGGAGGGCCGGGCAGTTCTTC
J: TRBJ2-7; D: -; V: TRBV4-2; size: many; CDR3: CASSQADPLSSYEQYF; DNA: TGTGCCAGCAGCCAAGCTGATCCGCTATCATCCTACGAGCAGTACTTC